The rows below give T cell receptor beta chains drawn from one sample of a study of shared T cell receptors in the human thymus. Data came from immunoSEQ multiplex PCR; TCRdb stores just in-frame clones and leaves some out. The sample carries hundreds of thousands of clones, approximately 90% recorded once. The data were also submitted as part of a second study, on human thymus T cells.

The sample consisted of thymocytes. These receptors were obtained from a boy under two years old with a congenital heart defect. Each CDR3 is given with its conserved first and last residue. The order of the fields is J gene, V gene, D gene, clone size, CDR3 DNA, CDR3 protein. D genes are given only for firm matches. Expanded clones are given a class, and other clones once, few, many or no size at all.

>TRBJ2-2|TRBV5-6|-|-
TGTGCCAGCAGCTTGAGAAGGGCTCCGGGACATACGTTCACCGGGGAGCTGTTTTTT
CASSLRRAPGHTFTGELFF
>TRBJ2-7|TRBV6-5|TRBD1|-
TGTGCCAGCAGCCGGACAGGGTCCTACGAGCAGTACTTC
CASSRTGSYEQYF
>TRBJ1-2|TRBV25-1|TRBD1|-
TGTGCCAGCAGTCCCGGACAGGCCCACTATGGCTACACCTTC
CASSPGQAHYGYTF
>TRBJ1-1|TRBV10-3|TRBD1|-
TGTGCCATCGGATCCAAACAGGGGTGGAACACTGAAGCTTTCTTT
CAIGSKQGWNTEAFF
>TRBJ2-7|TRBV19|TRBD2|once
TGTGCCAGTAGTCGCGGGGGAGTCGGGAGGGCCTACGAGCAGTACTTC
CASSRGGVGRAYEQYF
>TRBJ1-1|TRBV20-1|-|-
TGCAGTGCCCTCGGGGGGAAAGCTTTCTTT
CSALGGKAFF
>TRBJ1-1|TRBV4-1|-|-
TGCGCCAGCAGCCAGCGCTTGACAGCCACTGAAGCTTTCTTT
CASSQRLTATEAFF
>TRBJ2-3|TRBV4-3|TRBD2|-
TGCGCCAGCAGCCCGTTGACTAGCGGGAGGGCCAGATCAGATACGCAGTATTTT
CASSPLTSGRARSDTQYF
>TRBJ2-1|TRBV9|-|once
TGTGCCAGCAGCGTACCAGCGGACAGCTCCTACAATGAGCAGTTCTTC
CASSVPADSSYNEQFF
>TRBJ2-7|TRBV7-3|TRBD2|-
TGTGCCAGCAGCCCCGGACTAGCGGGAGACTACGAGCAGTACTTC
CASSPGLAGDYEQYF
>TRBJ2-7|TRBV25-1|TRBD1|-
TGTGCCAGCAGTGGCGGACAGGGGGCGCGTGGCGAGCAGTACTTC
CASSGGQGARGEQYF
>TRBJ2-7|TRBV4-3|TRBD1|-
TGCGCCAGCAGCCAAAGCCCGGGACAGGGTTTATGCGAGCAGTACTTC
CASSQSPGQGLCEQYF
>TRBJ2-3|TRBV9|-|-
TGTGCCAGCAGCGTAGGATCTAGCCATAGAGCAGATACGCAGTATTTT
CASSVGSSHRADTQYF
>TRBJ2-5|TRBV5-1|TRBD2|-
TGCGCCAGCAGCTGGGAACTAGCGGGTGTCCAAGAGACCCAGTACTTC
CASSWELAGVQETQYF
>TRBJ2-7|TRBV6-1|TRBD2|-
TGTGCCAGCAGTGCACTTAGACTAGCGGGAGACTACGGGCAGTACTTC
CASSALRLAGDYGQYF
>TRBJ2-7|TRBV18|TRBD1|-
TGTGCCAGCTCCCGCCTGGGGACAGGTTTCCACGAGCAGTACTTC
CASSRLGTGFHEQYF
>TRBJ1-5|TRBV28|-|-
TGTGCCAGCAGTTTAGACAGGTCCCCCAATCAGCCCCAGCATTTT
CASSLDRSPNQPQHF
>TRBJ2-7|TRBV6-1|TRBD1|-
TGTGCCAGCAGTGAACCGGACAGGGACACCTACGAGCAGTACTTC
CASSEPDRDTYEQYF
>TRBJ2-7|TRBV27|TRBD1|-
TGTGCCAGCAGTCCGGGACAGGTCCCCTACGAGCAGTACTTC
CASSPGQVPYEQYF
>TRBJ2-7|TRBV2|-|-
TGTGCCAGCAGGTGGGAGGACGCCTACGAGCAGTACTTC
CASRWEDAYEQYF
>TRBJ1-1|TRBV12-5|TRBD1|-
TGTGCTAGTGGTCCCGGGACAGTAACTGAAGCTTTCTTT
CASGPGTVTEAFF
>TRBJ1-4|TRBV27|TRBD1|-
TGTGCCAGCAGTTTTTCCCACATAAACCTGACAGGGAGAGAGGATAAACTGTTTTTT
CASSFSHINLTGREDKLFF
>TRBJ2-7|TRBV27|-|-
TGTGCCACCGGGGGTCTCGACGAGCAGTACTTC
CATGGLDEQYF
>TRBJ1-4|TRBV27|-|-
TGTGCCAGCAGTTTGAGGGCTTGGGAAAAACTGTTTTTT
CASSLRAWEKLFF
>TRBJ2-4|TRBV7-9|-|-
TGTGCCAGCAGCTTAGAGACTAGAGGAGCCAAAAACATTCAGTACTTC
CASSLETRGAKNIQYF
>TRBJ2-7|TRBV6-5|TRBD2|-
TGTGCCAGCAGTTACGGTTCCGCGGGAGGGTCCTACGAGCAGTACTTC
CASSYGSAGGSYEQYF
>TRBJ2-2|TRBV27|TRBD2|-
TGTGCCAGCTCCTTGGTTCTAGCGGACACGGGCACCGGGGAGCTGTTTTTT
CASSLVLADTGTGELFF
>TRBJ2-4|TRBV28|-|-
TGTGCCAGCGCAACCCTAGGTTTTGCCAAAAACATTCAGTACTTC
CASATLGFAKNIQYF
>TRBJ2-2|TRBV10-3|TRBD1|-
TGTGCCTCCCAACCGGGACAGGGGAGTCTCGGGGAGCTGTTTTTT
CASQPGQGSLGELFF
>TRBJ2-3|TRBV12-5|-|-
TGTGCTAGCGCGCGGGCGGATCAACGGGCAGATACGCAGTATTTT
CASARADQRADTQYF
>TRBJ1-2|TRBV6-5|TRBD1|-
TGTGCCAGCAGTTACTCGGGGACAGGGAAGCGCGGCTACACCTTC
CASSYSGTGKRGYTF
>TRBJ2-7|TRBV28|TRBD1|-
TGTGCCAGCAGTTTCAGGGACAGGGACGTCGAGCAGTACTTC
CASSFRDRDVEQYF
>TRBJ2-4|TRBV29-1|TRBD1|-
TGCAGCGCCCGGACAGGGGGCCCCAAAAACATTCAGTACTTC
CSARTGGPKNIQYF
>TRBJ1-2|TRBV4-1|-|-
TGCGCCAGCAGCCCTCCGACTGGGGGCTACACCTTC
CASSPPTGGYTF
>TRBJ2-6|TRBV5-4|-|few
TGTGCCAGCAGCCCCTCTCCTCGGGGGAAGGCTGGGGCCAACGTCCTGACTTTC
CASSPSPRGKAGANVLTF
>TRBJ2-1|TRBV7-2|-|-
TGTGCCAGCAGCTTAGTAAGTGGTTTTATGGCGGGATTCTACAATGAGCAGTTCTTC
CASSLVSGFMAGFYNEQFF
>TRBJ2-2|TRBV7-9|-|-
TGTGCCAGCAGCCTCGGGGGATCGAACACCGGGGAGCTGTTTTTT
CASSLGGSNTGELFF
>TRBJ2-3|TRBV6-1|-|-
TGTGCCAGCAGTGAAGGGTCCGCCGGGGGCACAGATACGCAGTATTTT
CASSEGSAGGTDTQYF
>TRBJ2-5|TRBV6-1|TRBD1|-
TGTGCCAGCAGTGCCAGGGGGGAGACCCAGTACTTC
CASSARGETQYF
>TRBJ1-2|TRBV14|-|few
TGTGCCAGCAGCCTAACAGCTGGGACTCCCTATGGCTACACCTTC
CASSLTAGTPYGYTF
>TRBJ2-4|TRBV27|TRBD2|few
TGTGCCAGCAGTTTCTTAATGAGGCCTAGCGGGAGGGCCGGGAAGTGGAAAAACATTCAGTACTTC
CASSFLMRPSGRAGKWKNIQYF
>TRBJ2-4|TRBV5-1|TRBD2|-
TGCGCCAGCAGACTAGCGGGAAAAGGCTTTGACATTCAGTACTTC
CASRLAGKGFDIQYF
>TRBJ2-2|TRBV5-1|-|-
TGCGCCAGCAGCTTGGGAGGGTACGCGAACACCGGGGAGCTGTTTTTT
CASSLGGYANTGELFF
>TRBJ2-7|TRBV10-3|-|-
TGTGCCATCAGTGAACAGACAGTATTCGCCTACGAGCAGTACTTC
CAISEQTVFAYEQYF
>TRBJ1-1|TRBV19|TRBD1|-
TGTGCCAGTAGTTACAGGAGGGGGCCGAACACTGAAGCTTTCTTT
CASSYRRGPNTEAFF
>TRBJ1-2|TRBV15|-|few
TGTGCCACCAGCAGAGGAGCTAACTATGGCTACACCTTC
CATSRGANYGYTF
>TRBJ2-1|TRBV29-1|TRBD2|-
TGCAGCGTCGAACCGGGACTAGCGGGAGGCAATGAGCAGTTCTTC
CSVEPGLAGGNEQFF
>TRBJ2-1|TRBV15|-|-
TGTGCCACCAGCAGACGGGTTTACTACAATGAGCAGTTCTTC
CATSRRVYYNEQFF
>TRBJ2-7|TRBV6-4|TRBD2|-
TGTGCCAGCAGTGCCAATCGCAGTAGCGGGAGCCACGAGCAGTACTTC
CASSANRSSGSHEQYF
>TRBJ2-7|TRBV4-3|TRBD2|-
TGCGCCAGCAGCCGAGGTCCCGGGGGGAGCGGGCTTTTATACGAGCAGTACTTC
CASSRGPGGSGLLYEQYF
>TRBJ2-1|TRBV6-4|TRBD2|-
TGTGCCAGCAGTGTCAGGTGGCGGGAGAATGTCCATGAGCAGTTCTTC
CASSVRWRENVHEQFF
>TRBJ2-7|TRBV30|-|-
TGTGCCTGGGGAGGCAGGGGACCTCTCTGCGAGCAGTACTTC
CAWGGRGPLCEQYF
>TRBJ1-1|TRBV15|-|-
TGTGCCACCAGCAGAGATCTAGGGGGTGGCACTGAAGCTTTCTTT
CATSRDLGGGTEAFF
>TRBJ2-7|TRBV7-6|TRBD2|once
TGTGCCAGCAGTTTCGCGACTAGCGGGAGCAGTTTCGAGCAGTACTTC
CASSFATSGSSFEQYF
>TRBJ2-4|TRBV27|TRBD2|-
TGTGCCAGCAGTTCCCGGTCTCTAGCGGCGGCCAAAAACATTCAGTACTTC
CASSSRSLAAAKNIQYF
>TRBJ2-7|TRBV2|-|once
TGTGCCAGCAGTGAGGCGGACAGTGAGTACTTC
CASSEADSEYF
>TRBJ2-2|TRBV11-3|TRBD2|-
TGTGCCAGCAGCTTAGTGTCCGGGAGGGAGTCCGGGGAGCTGTTTTTT
CASSLVSGRESGELFF
>TRBJ2-1|TRBV19|TRBD2|few
TGTGCCAGTAGTATTAAGGGGCTAGCGGGTTCCTACAATGAGCAGTTCTTC
CASSIKGLAGSYNEQFF
>TRBJ2-7|TRBV28|-|-
TGTGCCTCTTGGGCAGCGGGCTCCTACGAGCAGTACTTC
CASWAAGSYEQYF
>TRBJ2-2|TRBV2|TRBD1|few
TGTGCCAGCAGTGGGACAGGGTTGCCCGGGGAGCTGTTTTTT
CASSGTGLPGELFF